The clone carrying this T cell receptor beta chain was seen repeatedly, ten times or more. The CDR3 contains 13 residues. Germline CDR1 reads SGHRS; CDR2 reads YFSETQ. V gave up 4 bases and J gave up 5 bases; unmatched junction bases: 5. The data are from a study of CD8 T cells in ankylosing spondylitis. Each TCR beta library was made by quantitative 5'-RACE that incorporated molecular barcodes. Via MiXCR, TCRdb re-called the 5' RACE reads, giving one row per CDR3 protein. The repertoire consists of under 250,000 distinct CDR3 sequences, with roughly 8.2% occurring once and the leading ten covering 4.5% to 5%.

The chain employs TRBV5-1 and TRBJ2-7; 8 bases agree with TRBD1. The sample was blood, either unsorted or a sorted T cell fraction (not recorded which). This TCR came from a female donor with ankylosing spondylitis or in good health (not recorded which). The CDR3 protein is CASSLTGEHEQYF. CDR3 bases: TGCGCCAGCAGCCTGACAGGGGAACACGAGCAGTACTTC.